A selection of T cell receptor beta chains follows, all from one sample in a study of T cell responses to AZD1222 COVID-19 vaccine. Libraries were prepared by immunoSEQ multiplex PCR; TCRdb keeps only in-frame clonotypes and omits some of them. Here the sample spans around 150,000 clones, 94% being singletons. The material was peripheral blood, obtained on day 0 of AZD1222 vaccination. These receptors were obtained from an adult in good health. The CDR3 runs from the conserved cysteine through the conserved F or W. A D gene is named only where the DNA matches it firmly. The size entry is marked missing in some rows and otherwise reads once, few, many or a size class.

CDR3 DNA: TGTGCCAGCAGCCACTCCGGGACCAAAGAGACCCAGTACTTC; CDR3 protein: CASSHSGTKETQYF; D gene: -; clone size: -; CDR3 length: 14; J gene: TRBJ2-5; V gene: TRBV5-4
CDR3 DNA: TGTGCCAGCAACGGGGGCCTCTCCTATAATTCACCCCTCCACTTT; CDR3 protein: CASNGGLSYNSPLHF; D gene: -; clone size: -; CDR3 length: 15; J gene: TRBJ1-6; V gene: TRBV2
CDR3 DNA: TGCAGCGTTGTTACAGGGGGCGGCAATCAGCCCCAGCATTTT; CDR3 protein: CSVVTGGGNQPQHF; D gene: TRBD1; clone size: once; CDR3 length: 14; J gene: TRBJ1-5; V gene: TRBV29-1
CDR3 DNA: TGTGCCAGCACCAACCACGGGGTTTCGCTGTTTTTT; CDR3 protein: CASTNHGVSLFF; D gene: -; clone size: -; CDR3 length: 12; J gene: TRBJ2-2; V gene: TRBV2
CDR3 DNA: TGTGCCAGCAGTTCCCCGTATGAAGTCCAAGAGACCCAGTACTTC; CDR3 protein: CASSSPYEVQETQYF; D gene: -; clone size: -; CDR3 length: 15; J gene: TRBJ2-5; V gene: TRBV28
CDR3 DNA: TGTGCCAGCAGTGTCGGCGGGAGCAACAATGAGCAGTTCTTC; CDR3 protein: CASSVGGSNNEQFF; D gene: TRBD2; clone size: -; CDR3 length: 14; J gene: TRBJ2-1; V gene: TRBV3-1/TRBV3-2
CDR3 DNA: TGTGCCAGCAGCCCTGGGGGAGAATTCACAGATACGCAGTATTTT; CDR3 protein: CASSPGGEFTDTQYF; D gene: -; clone size: -; CDR3 length: 15; J gene: TRBJ2-3; V gene: TRBV5-8
CDR3 DNA: TGTGCCAGCAGTCTACACCGGGCAGGGAGTCGCTATGGCTACACCTTC; CDR3 protein: CASSLHRAGSRYGYTF; D gene: -; clone size: -; CDR3 length: 16; J gene: TRBJ1-2; V gene: TRBV27
CDR3 DNA: TGCGCCAGCAGTCAATCGGGAGGGGGGCGTGGAAACACCATATATTTT; CDR3 protein: CASSQSGGGRGNTIYF; D gene: -; clone size: -; CDR3 length: 16; J gene: TRBJ1-3; V gene: TRBV23-1
CDR3 DNA: TGTGCCAGCAGCCTCAGTGACAGGGAGGGTTCACCCCTCCACTTT; CDR3 protein: CASSLSDREGSPLHF; D gene: TRBD1; clone size: -; CDR3 length: 15; J gene: TRBJ1-6; V gene: TRBV11-2
CDR3 DNA: TGTGCCAGCAGCTTAAGGGGCTCCCTCGACAGGGAGACCCAGTACTTC; CDR3 protein: CASSLRGSLDRETQYF; D gene: -; clone size: -; CDR3 length: 16; J gene: TRBJ2-5; V gene: TRBV11-2
CDR3 DNA: TGCGCCAGCAGCTTCGGGCGGGATGTAATTATAGATGAGCAGTTCTTC; CDR3 protein: CASSFGRDVIIDEQFF; D gene: -; clone size: -; CDR3 length: 16; J gene: TRBJ2-1; V gene: TRBV5-1
CDR3 DNA: TGTGCCAGCAGTTACGCAAAAGCTACTAGCGGGAGTAACACCGGGGAGCTGTTTTTT; CDR3 protein: CASSYAKATSGSNTGELFF; D gene: TRBD2; clone size: -; CDR3 length: 19; J gene: TRBJ2-2; V gene: TRBV6-2/TRBV6-3
CDR3 DNA: TGCGCCAGCAGTCGGGACAGGGGGCAAGAGACCCAGTACTTC; CDR3 protein: CASSRDRGQETQYF; D gene: TRBD1; clone size: -; CDR3 length: 14; J gene: TRBJ2-5; V gene: TRBV23-1
CDR3 DNA: TGTGCCAGCAGTTACCGGGACACAGATACGCAGTATTTT; CDR3 protein: CASSYRDTDTQYF; D gene: -; clone size: -; CDR3 length: 13; J gene: TRBJ2-3; V gene: TRBV6-5
CDR3 DNA: TGTGCCAGCAGCGTAGACGGGGATCTGACGAACACTGAAGCTTTCTTT; CDR3 protein: CASSVDGDLTNTEAFF; D gene: -; clone size: -; CDR3 length: 16; J gene: TRBJ1-1; V gene: TRBV9
CDR3 DNA: TGTGCCAGCAGGCAAACCACTTCCGGGACAGGGGGCCCTGAGCAGTTCTTC; CDR3 protein: CASRQTTSGTGGPEQFF; D gene: TRBD1; clone size: -; CDR3 length: 17; J gene: TRBJ2-1; V gene: TRBV7-9
CDR3 DNA: TGTGCCAGCAGCTTAAGGCAGTCAGGACGGGCGCAGTATTTT; CDR3 protein: CASSLRQSGRAQYF; D gene: -; clone size: -; CDR3 length: 14; J gene: TRBJ2-3; V gene: TRBV13
CDR3 DNA: TGTGCCAGCAGTGATCAGTTAAGGGTAGGGCGGACCCAGTACTTC; CDR3 protein: CASSDQLRVGRTQYF; D gene: -; clone size: -; CDR3 length: 15; J gene: TRBJ2-5; V gene: TRBV6-1
CDR3 DNA: TGTGCCAGCAGCCCGCAGGGATCATCCTCAACTAATGAAAAACTGTTTTTT; CDR3 protein: CASSPQGSSSTNEKLFF; D gene: -; clone size: -; CDR3 length: 17; J gene: TRBJ1-4; V gene: TRBV7-2
CDR3 DNA: TGTGCCAGCACCCCCTCCTTATTGGGAACACCCCTCCACTTT; CDR3 protein: CASTPSLLGTPLHF; D gene: -; clone size: once; CDR3 length: 14; J gene: TRBJ1-6; V gene: TRBV6-2/TRBV6-3
CDR3 DNA: TGTGCCAGCAGCCAAGGGGGGCAGCACTCCTACAATGAGCAGTTCTTC; CDR3 protein: CASSQGGQHSYNEQFF; D gene: -; clone size: -; CDR3 length: 16; J gene: TRBJ2-1; V gene: TRBV3-1/TRBV3-2
CDR3 DNA: TGTGCCAGCAGCTACGGCGCAAGCGGGGGAAACACCATATATTTT; CDR3 protein: CASSYGASGGNTIYF; D gene: -; clone size: -; CDR3 length: 15; J gene: TRBJ1-3; V gene: TRBV7-8
CDR3 DNA: TGTGCCAGCAGTTACTCTTATTGGGCATCTGAAGCTTTCTTT; CDR3 protein: CASSYSYWASEAFF; D gene: -; clone size: -; CDR3 length: 14; J gene: TRBJ1-1; V gene: TRBV6-5
CDR3 DNA: TGTGCCAGCGGGGCCAACAGGGAAGTTGAAGCTTTCTTT; CDR3 protein: CASGANREVEAFF; D gene: -; clone size: -; CDR3 length: 13; J gene: TRBJ1-1; V gene: TRBV2
CDR3 DNA: TGCGCCAGCAGCTTGGGTCCAAACACTGAAGCTTTCTTT; CDR3 protein: CASSLGPNTEAFF; D gene: -; clone size: -; CDR3 length: 13; J gene: TRBJ1-1; V gene: TRBV5-1
CDR3 DNA: TGTGCCAGCAGCGGATGGGACAGGGAACTTGGAAACACCATATATTTT; CDR3 protein: CASSGWDRELGNTIYF; D gene: TRBD1; clone size: -; CDR3 length: 16; J gene: TRBJ1-3; V gene: TRBV7-9
CDR3 DNA: TGTGCCAGCAGTTACTCTGCGGGTCAGCCCCAGCATTTT; CDR3 protein: CASSYSAGQPQHF; D gene: -; clone size: -; CDR3 length: 13; J gene: TRBJ1-5; V gene: TRBV6-5
CDR3 DNA: TGTGCCAGCAGTGAAGAGGAGACAGGGGGTGGTAATGAGCAGTTCTTC; CDR3 protein: CASSEEETGGGNEQFF; D gene: TRBD1; clone size: many; CDR3 length: 16; J gene: TRBJ2-1; V gene: TRBV6-1
CDR3 DNA: TGTGCCAGCAGCTTAGATCACACAGGGGAATACAATCAGCCCCAGCATTTT; CDR3 protein: CASSLDHTGEYNQPQHF; D gene: TRBD1; clone size: -; CDR3 length: 17; J gene: TRBJ1-5; V gene: TRBV11-3
CDR3 DNA: TGCGCCAGCAGCTCTGACTTGGGCCAGTTAAATTCACCCCTCCACTTT; CDR3 protein: CASSSDLGQLNSPLHF; D gene: -; clone size: -; CDR3 length: 16; J gene: TRBJ1-6; V gene: TRBV5-1
CDR3 DNA: TGTGCCAGTAGTATGACTAGCGGGCGCACAGATACGCAGTATTTT; CDR3 protein: CASSMTSGRTDTQYF; D gene: TRBD2; clone size: -; CDR3 length: 15; J gene: TRBJ2-3; V gene: TRBV19
CDR3 DNA: TGTGCCAGCAGTGAATCGCTCGGACGGACCATGAACACTGAAGCTTTCTTT; CDR3 protein: CASSESLGRTMNTEAFF; D gene: -; clone size: -; CDR3 length: 17; J gene: TRBJ1-1; V gene: TRBV6-1
CDR3 DNA: TGTGCCAGCAGCTCTAGCGGGAGGACCCCCTACAATGAGCAGTTCTTC; CDR3 protein: CASSSSGRTPYNEQFF; D gene: TRBD2; clone size: -; CDR3 length: 16; J gene: TRBJ2-1; V gene: TRBV7-9
CDR3 DNA: TGTGCCAGTAGTATAGACTTGCAGGGGAGGTATGCTGAAGCTTTCTTT; CDR3 protein: CASSIDLQGRYAEAFF; D gene: -; clone size: -; CDR3 length: 16; J gene: TRBJ1-1; V gene: TRBV19
CDR3 DNA: TGTGCCAGCAGCTTACCCCTCGGGACAGGGCACACTGAAGCTTTCTTT; CDR3 protein: CASSLPLGTGHTEAFF; D gene: TRBD1; clone size: -; CDR3 length: 16; J gene: TRBJ1-1; V gene: TRBV3-1/TRBV3-2
CDR3 DNA: TGTGCCAGCAGCTCAGACAGGAGGGCAGATACGCAGTATTTT; CDR3 protein: CASSSDRRADTQYF; D gene: -; clone size: -; CDR3 length: 14; J gene: TRBJ2-3; V gene: TRBV7-2
CDR3 DNA: TGTGCCACCAGTGATCCCGGGGGGGGACTAGCTACGCAGTATTTT; CDR3 protein: CATSDPGGGLATQYF; D gene: TRBD2; clone size: -; CDR3 length: 15; J gene: TRBJ2-3; V gene: TRBV24-1
CDR3 DNA: TGTGCCAGCAGCCGGCGTCCCACTAGCGGCTTCCAGACCTACAATGAGCAGTTCTTC; CDR3 protein: CASSRRPTSGFQTYNEQFF; D gene: TRBD2; clone size: once; CDR3 length: 19; J gene: TRBJ2-1; V gene: TRBV3-1/TRBV3-2
CDR3 DNA: TGTGCCAGCAGCGACAGATATCAGCCCCAGCATTTT; CDR3 protein: CASSDRYQPQHF; D gene: -; clone size: -; CDR3 length: 12; J gene: TRBJ1-5; V gene: TRBV12-3/TRBV12-4
CDR3 DNA: TGTGCCAGCAGCCAAGAGTGGCGGGAGAGTACAGATACGCAGTATTTT; CDR3 protein: CASSQEWRESTDTQYF; D gene: TRBD2; clone size: -; CDR3 length: 16; J gene: TRBJ2-3; V gene: TRBV4-2
CDR3 DNA: TGTGCCAGCAGTGCGTCGGGGTTTACAGATACGCAGTATTTT; CDR3 protein: CASSASGFTDTQYF; D gene: -; clone size: -; CDR3 length: 14; J gene: TRBJ2-3; V gene: TRBV6-4
CDR3 DNA: TGCGCCAGCAGCCAAGATGTGCGCGGCTCGGGGGCCTCGAGGGCCCAGCATTTT; CDR3 protein: CASSQDVRGSGASRAQHF; D gene: -; clone size: -; CDR3 length: 18; J gene: TRBJ1-5; V gene: TRBV4-3
CDR3 DNA: TGTGCCAGCAGTGTAGGGCAGGGGATCTATCAGCCCCAGCATTTT; CDR3 protein: CASSVGQGIYQPQHF; D gene: -; clone size: -; CDR3 length: 15; J gene: TRBJ1-5; V gene: TRBV2
CDR3 DNA: TGTGCCAGCAGCCAGAGGAGCGGGTACGGCCTCGATACGCAGTATTTT; CDR3 protein: CASSQRSGYGLDTQYF; D gene: -; clone size: -; CDR3 length: 16; J gene: TRBJ2-3; V gene: TRBV7-8
CDR3 DNA: TGTGCCAGCAGCTTCTCTCGTTCACCCCTCCACTTT; CDR3 protein: CASSFSRSPLHF; D gene: -; clone size: -; CDR3 length: 12; J gene: TRBJ1-6; V gene: TRBV11-2
CDR3 DNA: TGTGCCAGTACTCATGCGAGTGGGCTCCCCACAGATACGCAGTATTTT; CDR3 protein: CASTHASGLPTDTQYF; D gene: -; clone size: -; CDR3 length: 16; J gene: TRBJ2-3; V gene: TRBV19
CDR3 DNA: TGTGCCAGCAGTGAGGGACAGGGGGCGCATGGCTACACCTTC; CDR3 protein: CASSEGQGAHGYTF; D gene: TRBD1; clone size: -; CDR3 length: 14; J gene: TRBJ1-2; V gene: TRBV2
CDR3 DNA: TGTGCCAGCATCTCGTGGACAGTCTACGAAGAGACCCAGTACTTC; CDR3 protein: CASISWTVYEETQYF; D gene: -; clone size: -; CDR3 length: 15; J gene: TRBJ2-5; V gene: TRBV7-9
CDR3 DNA: TGTGCCAGCAGCTTGCTTTTATCGGGACTCCTATCCACAGATACGCAGTATTTT; CDR3 protein: CASSLLLSGLLSTDTQYF; D gene: -; clone size: -; CDR3 length: 18; J gene: TRBJ2-3; V gene: TRBV5-8
CDR3 DNA: TGTGCCAGCAGCCGAAGCGGGAGCCAGGCACATCGTGGCTACACCTTC; CDR3 protein: CASSRSGSQAHRGYTF; D gene: -; clone size: few; CDR3 length: 16; J gene: TRBJ1-2; V gene: TRBV14
CDR3 DNA: TGTGCCAGCAGTGACTCACTAGCGGCCTACAATGAGCAGTTCTTC; CDR3 protein: CASSDSLAAYNEQFF; D gene: TRBD2; clone size: -; CDR3 length: 15; J gene: TRBJ2-1; V gene: TRBV6-4
CDR3 DNA: TGTGCCAGCAGCCAGACTAGCGGGACTGGGGAGACCCAGTACTTC; CDR3 protein: CASSQTSGTGETQYF; D gene: TRBD2; clone size: once; CDR3 length: 15; J gene: TRBJ2-5; V gene: TRBV4-2
CDR3 DNA: TGTGCCAGCAGCTCTCTAGCGGGGAAAGAGACCCAGTACTTC; CDR3 protein: CASSSLAGKETQYF; D gene: TRBD2; clone size: -; CDR3 length: 14; J gene: TRBJ2-5; V gene: TRBV5-5
CDR3 DNA: TGCGCCAGCAGCCTGTCGACAGGGGGGAGAGAGACCCAGTACTTC; CDR3 protein: CASSLSTGGRETQYF; D gene: TRBD1; clone size: -; CDR3 length: 15; J gene: TRBJ2-5; V gene: TRBV5-1
CDR3 DNA: TGTGCCAGTCTAGCGGGGTGGAACACCGGGGAGCTGTTTTTT; CDR3 protein: CASLAGWNTGELFF; D gene: TRBD2; clone size: -; CDR3 length: 14; J gene: TRBJ2-2; V gene: TRBV6-5
CDR3 DNA: TGTGCCAGCAGTTCCGGACAGGGGCCGGGCTATGGCTACACCTTC; CDR3 protein: CASSSGQGPGYGYTF; D gene: TRBD1; clone size: -; CDR3 length: 15; J gene: TRBJ1-2; V gene: TRBV28